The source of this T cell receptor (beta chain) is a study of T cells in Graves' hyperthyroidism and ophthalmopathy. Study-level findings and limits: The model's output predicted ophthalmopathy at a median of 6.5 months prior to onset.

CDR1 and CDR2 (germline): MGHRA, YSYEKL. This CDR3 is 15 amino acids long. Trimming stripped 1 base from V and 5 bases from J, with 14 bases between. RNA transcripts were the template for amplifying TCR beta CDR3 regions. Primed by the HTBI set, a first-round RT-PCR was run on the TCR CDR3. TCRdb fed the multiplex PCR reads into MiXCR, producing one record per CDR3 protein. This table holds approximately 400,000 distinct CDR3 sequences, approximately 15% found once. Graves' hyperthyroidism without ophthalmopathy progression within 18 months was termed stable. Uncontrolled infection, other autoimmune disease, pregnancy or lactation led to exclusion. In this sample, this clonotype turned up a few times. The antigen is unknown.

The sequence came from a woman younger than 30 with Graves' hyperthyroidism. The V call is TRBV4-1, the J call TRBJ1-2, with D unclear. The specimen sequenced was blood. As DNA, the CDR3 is TGCGCCAGCAGCCAAGGAGGCCCTTCAACATATGGCTACACCTTC. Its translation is CASSQGGPSTYGYTF.